The TCR beta chain described here comes from a study of vaccination and CD4 T cells after COVID-19. For the study at large: Overlapping spike peptides served as the stimulus for the cells. These peptides came from SARS-CoV-2 and from the common cold coronaviruses HCoV-NL63, HCoV-OC43 and HCoV-229E.

Treatment reported: roughly 10-day PBMC culture with coronavirus spike peptide pools or control peptides (ViraFEST assay). For this clonotype: The antigen is undetermined.

Oncomine TCR Beta short-read sequencing was applied to DNA from cultured CD4+ T cells. Using its own MiXCR run on the PCR reads, TCRdb lists one record per CDR3 protein. The sample has about 18,000 distinct CDR3 sequences; approximately 50% are singletons. The germline V and J ends were trimmed by 0 bases and 4 bases, with 9 bases remaining between them. This CDR3 comprises 14 residues. Germline CDR1 MNHNS, CDR2 SASEGT. Input material: CD4+ T cells from blood, cultured in vitro. The rearrangement uses TRBV6-1 and TRBJ1-2; D may be TRBD1 (5 bases). The origin of this receptor is a human donor who had recovered from COVID-19. The CDR3 coding sequence is TGTGCCAGCAGTGAAGCGGAGGGACCCTATGGCTACACCTTC. Protein sequence: CASSEAEGPYGYTF.